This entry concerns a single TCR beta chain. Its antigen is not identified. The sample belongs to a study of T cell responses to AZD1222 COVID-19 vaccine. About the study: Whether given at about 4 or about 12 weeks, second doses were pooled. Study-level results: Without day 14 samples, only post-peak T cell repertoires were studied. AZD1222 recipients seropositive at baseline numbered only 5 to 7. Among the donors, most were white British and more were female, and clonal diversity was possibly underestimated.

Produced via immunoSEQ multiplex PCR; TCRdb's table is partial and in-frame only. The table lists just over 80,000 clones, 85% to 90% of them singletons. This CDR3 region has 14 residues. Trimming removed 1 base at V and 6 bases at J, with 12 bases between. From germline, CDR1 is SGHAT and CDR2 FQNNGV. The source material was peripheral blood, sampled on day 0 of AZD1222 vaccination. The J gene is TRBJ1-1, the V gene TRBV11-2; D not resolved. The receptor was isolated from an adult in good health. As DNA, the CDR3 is TGTGCCAGCAGCTTAGGGTTCTCGTCTGCTGAAGCTTTCTTT. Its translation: CASSLGFSSAEAFF.